The entry below describes one T cell receptor (beta chain). The data belong to a study of blood T cell repertoires in COVID-19. Turning to the study itself: Whether acute or convalescent, the COVID-19 samples came from the United States, Italy and Spain. The cDNA or gDNA used as material had been derived from T cells, B-cell-depleted T cells, or PBMCs.

Authors' data handling: Amplification with reference gene primers provided the estimates of nucleated cell counts. Profiling relied on immunoSEQ multiplex PCR, and the TCRdb table lists in-frame clones only, not all of them. V and J calls and clone size are those listed in that table; D and trimming were worked out from the DNA. The table includes about 93,000 clones, roughly 90% detected once. Looked up from germline, CDR1 is SEHNR and CDR2 is FQNEAQ (reference sequence). The CDR3 extends over 18 amino acids. After removal of 4 bases from V and 1 base from J, the junction contained 8 bases not matched to a gene.

Sequencing used peripheral blood. The clonotype originates from a human donor with active COVID-19. The donor label of this sample is uncertain. The gene calls are TRBV7-9 and TRBJ2-7; 15 bases agree with TRBD2. This CDR3 reads CASSSLGTSGGSSYEQYF. The CDR3 nucleotides read TGTGCCAGCAGCTCCCTGGGGACTAGCGGGGGGTCATCCTACGAGCAGTACTTC.